The next 9 T cell receptor beta chains were all read from a single sample in a study of CD8+ T cells in alopecia areata. Isolated RNA was reverse transcribed into cDNA used as the sequencing template. Libraries were prepared by immunoSEQ multiplex PCR; TCRdb keeps only in-frame clonotypes and omits some of them. The table includes some 200,000 clones, 50% to 60% detected once. The treatment denotes: oral pan-JAK inhibitor, 5-10 mg twice daily. Sequencing used CD4+ T cells sorted from blood, obtained at week 4, from a patient treated with tofacitinib. Receptor source: a human donor with alopecia areata.

The chain couples TRBV5-1 to TRBJ2-1; D possibly corresponds to TRBD1 (6 bases). The length of the CDR3 is 14 residues. V lost 0 bases and J 5 bases, leaving 9 bases between the germline ends. Looked up from germline, CDR1 is SGHRS and CDR2 is YFSETQ. CDR3 DNA sequence: TGCGCCAGCAGCTTGGAAGGGGGACACAATGAGCAGTTCTTC. Its translation is CASSLEGGHNEQFF. The full variable domain, rest sourced from reference TRBV5-1 and TRBJ2-1, is KAGVTQTPRYLIKTRGQQVTLSCSPISGHRSVSWYQQTPGQGLQFLFEYFSETQRNKGNFPGRFSGRQFSNSRSEMNVSTLELGDSALYLCASSLEGGHNEQFFGPGTRLTVL.

This chain uses TRBV6-6 with TRBJ2-7; D uncertain. CDR1 and CDR2 (germline): MNHNY, SVGAGI (reference sequence). The CDR3 consists of 13 residues. With 3 bases removed from V and 6 bases from J, the gap between germline ends came to 12 bases. CDR3 in amino acids: CASSYEMNGEQYF. The DNA for the CDR3 is TGTGCCAGCAGTTATGAGATGAACGGCGAGCAGTACTTC.

V gene TRBV29-1 combines with J gene TRBJ2-7, with a possible D match to TRBD2 (6 bases). This CDR3 has 14 residues. From germline, CDR1 is SQVTM and CDR2 ANQGSEA. V shed 6 bases and J shed 0 bases, with 15 bases lying between them. The DNA of the CDR3 is TGCAGCGTGGGGGGACTGGAGACCTCCTACGAGCAGTACTTC. This sequence encodes CSVGGLETSYEQYF.

The rearrangement joins TRBV5-1 to TRBJ2-5, with 14 bases fitting TRBD2. The CDR3 is 19 residues long. Looked up from germline, CDR1 is SGHRS and CDR2 is YFSETQ. Trimming removed 4 bases from V and 0 bases from J; junction bases left unmatched: 11. CDR3 amino acids: CASSKGLAGALLYQETQYF. CDR3 nucleotides: TGCGCCAGCAGCAAGGGACTAGCGGGGGCCCTACTGTACCAAGAGACCCAGTACTTC. Supplemented by reference TRBV5-1 and TRBJ2-5, the full variable domain reads KAGVTQTPRYLIKTRGQQVTLSCSPISGHRSVSWYQQTPGQGLQFLFEYFSETQRNKGNFPGRFSGRQFSNSRSEMNVSTLELGDSALYLCASSKGLAGALLYQETQYFGPGTRLLVL.

The chain joins TRBV2 to TRBJ2-1, with TRBD1 matching over 8 bases. CDR3 length: 12 residues. Looked up from germline, CDR1 is SNHLY and CDR2 is FYNNEI. V shed 6 bases and J 8 bases; nucleotides not matched to a gene: 3. CDR3 in DNA: TGTGCCAGCAGCCAACAGGGGGATGAGCAGTTCTTC. It yields the protein CASSQQGDEQFF.

The V gene is TRBV29-1, the J gene TRBJ2-5; 8 bases map to TRBD2. CDR3 length: 13 residues. The germline CDR1 and CDR2 sequences are SQVTM and ANQGSEA. V gave up 6 bases and J gave up 4 bases; unmatched junction bases: 7. In nucleotides, the CDR3 is TGCAGCGTCAACCCGAGCGGGGGAGAGACCCAGTACTTC. It specifies CSVNPSGGETQYF.

The V and J genes are TRBV27 and TRBJ1-5; maybe TRBD1 (6 bases). Germline CDR1 and CDR2: MNHEY and SMNVEV (reference sequence). Trimming took off 3 bases at V and 6 bases at J, with 21 bases between the two ends. CDR3 size: 17 residues. In DNA, the CDR3 is TGTGCCAGCAGTTTTTTTCGGCCGGGGGGGCTTGTTCAGCCCCAGCATTTT. Protein: CASSFFRPGGLVQPQHF.

The chain links TRBV27 to TRBJ1-1; D not certain. CDR3 length: 16 residues. Trimming pared 7 bases from V and 3 bases from J, leaving 21 bases between. Germline V gene sequence: CDR1 MNHEY, CDR2 SMNVEV (reference sequence). The DNA for the CDR3 is TGTGCCAGCAAGAGGAGGGCCGTTGGACTAGACACTGAAGCTTTCTTT. Translated, it gives CASKRRAVGLDTEAFF.

This rearrangement joins TRBV2 to TRBJ1-6; a possible D gene is TRBD1 (5 bases). CDR3 size: 16 residues. The germline V gene encodes CDR1 SNHLY and CDR2 FYNNEI. The germline V and J ends were trimmed by 3 bases and 4 bases, with 13 bases remaining between them. The CDR3 DNA reads TGTGCCAGCAGTGAGGCGGGAGGGGAATATAATTCACCCCTCCACTTT. Amino acids: CASSEAGGEYNSPLHF.